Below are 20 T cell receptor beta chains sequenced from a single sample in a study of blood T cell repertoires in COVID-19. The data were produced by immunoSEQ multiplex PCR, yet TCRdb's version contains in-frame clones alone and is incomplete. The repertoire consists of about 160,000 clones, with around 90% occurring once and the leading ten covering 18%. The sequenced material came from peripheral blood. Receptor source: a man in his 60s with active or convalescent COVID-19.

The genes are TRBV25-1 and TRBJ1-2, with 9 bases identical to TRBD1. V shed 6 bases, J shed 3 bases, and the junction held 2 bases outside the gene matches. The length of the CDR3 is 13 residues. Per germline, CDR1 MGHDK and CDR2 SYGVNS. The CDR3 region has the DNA TGTGCCAGCAGGGGACAGGGTGACTATGGCTACACCTTC. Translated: CASRGQGDYGYTF.

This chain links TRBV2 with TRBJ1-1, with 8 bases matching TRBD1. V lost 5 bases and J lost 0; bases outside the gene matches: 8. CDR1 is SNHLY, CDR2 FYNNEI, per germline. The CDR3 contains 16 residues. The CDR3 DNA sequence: TGTGCCAGCAGTCGAGCATGGACAGGGTTGAACACTGAAGCTTTCTTT. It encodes CASSRAWTGLNTEAFF.

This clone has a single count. The CDR3 DNA sequence: TGTGCCATCAGTGCCTCAGGACAGGGGGGCTTTGTTGGGACCCAGTACTTC. This encodes CAISASGQGGFVGTQYF. This chain joins TRBV10-3 and TRBJ2-5; 10 bases are a match to TRBD1. The V and J ends lost 4 bases and 7 bases, in that order; junction bases with no gene match: 15. The CDR3 runs to 17 residues. Per germline, CDR1 ENHRY and CDR2 SYGVKD.

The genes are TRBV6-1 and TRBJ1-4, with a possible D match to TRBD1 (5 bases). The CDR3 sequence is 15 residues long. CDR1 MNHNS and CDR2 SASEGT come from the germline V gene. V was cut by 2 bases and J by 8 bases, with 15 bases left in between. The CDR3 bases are TGTGCCAGCAGTGAAATTCGGGGGGAGGGCGAAAAACTGTTTTTT. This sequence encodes CASSEIRGEGEKLFF.

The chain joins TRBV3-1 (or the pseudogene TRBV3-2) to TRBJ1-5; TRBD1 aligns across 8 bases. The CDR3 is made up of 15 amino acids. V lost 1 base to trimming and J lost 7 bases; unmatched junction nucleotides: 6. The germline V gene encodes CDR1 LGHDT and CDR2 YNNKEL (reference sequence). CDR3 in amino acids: CASSQAGQGKQPQHF. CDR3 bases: TGTGCCAGCAGCCAAGCTGGACAGGGAAAGCAGCCCCAGCATTTT.

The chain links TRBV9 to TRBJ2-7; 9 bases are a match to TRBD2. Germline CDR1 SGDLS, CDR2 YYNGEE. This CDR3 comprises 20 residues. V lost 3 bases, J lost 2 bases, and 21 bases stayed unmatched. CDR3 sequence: CASSASVGYGAGGGTYEQYF. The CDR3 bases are TGTGCCAGCAGCGCCTCCGTGGGCTATGGAGCGGGAGGTGGGACCTACGAGCAGTACTTC.

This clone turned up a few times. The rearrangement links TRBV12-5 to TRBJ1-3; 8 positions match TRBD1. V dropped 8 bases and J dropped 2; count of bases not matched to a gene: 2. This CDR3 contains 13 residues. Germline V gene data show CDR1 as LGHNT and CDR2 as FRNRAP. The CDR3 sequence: CASQQGAGNTIYF. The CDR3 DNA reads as TGTGCTAGTCAACAGGGGGCTGGAAACACCATATATTTT.

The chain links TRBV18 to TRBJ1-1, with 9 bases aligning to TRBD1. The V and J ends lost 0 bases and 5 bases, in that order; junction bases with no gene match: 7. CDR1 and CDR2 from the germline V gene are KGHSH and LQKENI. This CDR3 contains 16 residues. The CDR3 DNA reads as TGTGCCAGCTCACCACCGAATGGACAGGGGTTGACTGAAGCTTTCTTT. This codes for CASSPPNGQGLTEAFF.

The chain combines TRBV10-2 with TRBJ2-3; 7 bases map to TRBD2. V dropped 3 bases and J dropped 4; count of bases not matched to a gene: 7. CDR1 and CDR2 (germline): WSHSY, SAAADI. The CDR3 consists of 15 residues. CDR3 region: CASSDPAGTADTQYF. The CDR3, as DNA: TGCGCCAGCAGTGATCCAGCGGGAACCGCAGATACGCAGTATTTT.

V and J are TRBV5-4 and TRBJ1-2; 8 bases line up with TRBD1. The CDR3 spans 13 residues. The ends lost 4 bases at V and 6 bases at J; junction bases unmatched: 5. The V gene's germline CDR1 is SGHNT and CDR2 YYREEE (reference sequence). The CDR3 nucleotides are TGTGCCAGCAGCCCGGACAGGGCAAATGGCTACACCTTC. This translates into CASSPDRANGYTF.

The CDR3 DNA reads as TGTGCCAGTAGTATAGACGGGAACTATGGCTACACCTTC. Residues: CASSIDGNYGYTF. V and J are TRBV19 and TRBJ1-2, with no clear D. Deletions cut 0 bases from V and 2 bases from J, with 4 bases between. Germline CDR1 LNHDA, CDR2 SQIVND (reference sequence). The CDR3 has 13 amino acids.

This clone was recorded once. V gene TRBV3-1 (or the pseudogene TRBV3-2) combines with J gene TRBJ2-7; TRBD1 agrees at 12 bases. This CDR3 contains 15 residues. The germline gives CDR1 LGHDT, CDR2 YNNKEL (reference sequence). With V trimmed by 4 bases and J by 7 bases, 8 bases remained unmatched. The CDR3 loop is CASSLGQGALWEQYF. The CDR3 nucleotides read TGTGCCAGCAGCCTGGGACAGGGGGCTCTATGGGAGCAGTACTTC.

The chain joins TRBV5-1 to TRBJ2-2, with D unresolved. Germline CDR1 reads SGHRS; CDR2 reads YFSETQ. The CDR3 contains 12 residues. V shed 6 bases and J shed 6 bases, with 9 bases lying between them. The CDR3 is CASIGQAGELFF. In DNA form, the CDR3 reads TGCGCCAGCATTGGCCAGGCCGGGGAGCTGTTTTTT.

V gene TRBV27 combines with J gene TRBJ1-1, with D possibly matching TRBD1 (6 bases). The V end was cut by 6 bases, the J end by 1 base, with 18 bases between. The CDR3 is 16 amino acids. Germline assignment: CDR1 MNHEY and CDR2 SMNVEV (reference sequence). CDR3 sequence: CASRIRGLAGNTEAFF. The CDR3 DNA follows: TGTGCCAGCAGGATCAGGGGTTTGGCCGGGAACACTGAAGCTTTCTTT.

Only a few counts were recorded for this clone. The chain's CDR3 is CASSLKIRAGGMDEQFF. CDR3 DNA: TGTGCCAGCAGCTTAAAAATCCGGGCAGGGGGAATGGATGAGCAGTTCTTC. J is TRBJ2-1 and V is TRBV7-2; 7 positions match TRBD1. The germline CDR1 and CDR2 sequences are SGHTA and FQGNSA. The CDR3 extends over 17 amino acids. The ends lost 2 bases at V and 8 bases at J; junction bases unmatched: 15.

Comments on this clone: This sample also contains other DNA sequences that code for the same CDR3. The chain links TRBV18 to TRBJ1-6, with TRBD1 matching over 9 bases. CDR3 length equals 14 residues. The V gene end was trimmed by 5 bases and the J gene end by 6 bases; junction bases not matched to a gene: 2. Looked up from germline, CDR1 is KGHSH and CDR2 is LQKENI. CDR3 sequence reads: CASSLDRGNSPLHF. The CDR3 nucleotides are TGTGCCAGCTCATTGGACAGGGGTAATTCACCCCTCCACTTT.

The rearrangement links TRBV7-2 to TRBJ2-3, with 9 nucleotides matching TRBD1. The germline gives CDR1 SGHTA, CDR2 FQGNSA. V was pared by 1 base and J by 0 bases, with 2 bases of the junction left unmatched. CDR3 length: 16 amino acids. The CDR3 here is CASSLEGTGSTDTQYF. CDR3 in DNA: TGTGCCAGCAGCTTAGAGGGGACAGGGAGCACAGATACGCAGTATTTT.

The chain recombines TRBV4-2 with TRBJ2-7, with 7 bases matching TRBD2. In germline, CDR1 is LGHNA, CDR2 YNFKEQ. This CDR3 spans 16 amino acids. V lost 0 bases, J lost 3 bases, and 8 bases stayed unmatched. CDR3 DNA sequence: TGTGCCAGCAGCCAAGATCGGACTAGGGAAAGCTACGAGCAGTACTTC. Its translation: CASSQDRTRESYEQYF.

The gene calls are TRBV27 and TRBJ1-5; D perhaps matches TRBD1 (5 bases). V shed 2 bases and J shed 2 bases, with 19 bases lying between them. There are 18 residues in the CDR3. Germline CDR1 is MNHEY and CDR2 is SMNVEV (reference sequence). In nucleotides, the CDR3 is TGTGCCAGCAGTTTAGCGTGGGGGGAGGATTACGGCAATCAGCCCCAGCATTTT. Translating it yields CASSLAWGEDYGNQPQHF.

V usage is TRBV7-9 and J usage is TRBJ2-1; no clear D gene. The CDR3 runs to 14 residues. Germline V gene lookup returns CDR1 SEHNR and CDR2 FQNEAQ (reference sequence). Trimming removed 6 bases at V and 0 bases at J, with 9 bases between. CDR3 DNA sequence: TGTGCCAGCAGACGTACGAGCTCCTACAATGAGCAGTTCTTC. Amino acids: CASRRTSSYNEQFF.